A selection of T cell receptor beta chains follows, all from one sample in a study of T cell responses to AZD1222 COVID-19 vaccine. Generated by immunoSEQ multiplex PCR, the TCRdb table keeps only in-frame clones and is missing some. The sample consists of fewer than 55,000 clones, around 80% of them appearing once. Specimen: peripheral blood, collected on day 0 of AZD1222 vaccination. The receptors stem from an adult in good health. The CDR3 runs from the conserved cysteine through the conserved F or W. A D gene is named only where the DNA matches it firmly. Clone size, where shown, is once, few, many, or a class for clones that have expanded.

TRBJ2-5 | TRBV5-1 | . | . | CASSFTRGNSLETQYF | TGCGCCAGCAGCTTCACCCGGGGAAATAGCTTGGAGACCCAGTACTTC
TRBJ2-3 | TRBV7-8 | TRBD2 | . | CASSLYGLAGDTDTQYF | TGTGCCAGCAGCCTCTACGGACTAGCGGGGGACACAGATACGCAGTATTTT
TRBJ1-1 | TRBV5-5 | . | . | CASSLGPMGERNTEAFF | TGTGCCAGCAGCTTGGGTCCCATGGGGGAGCGGAACACTGAAGCTTTCTTT
TRBJ2-7 | TRBV2 | . | once | CASCRDLTSYEQYF | TGTGCCAGCTGCAGGGACCTTACCTCCTACGAGCAGTACTTC
TRBJ1-5 | TRBV28 | . | . | CASSSQKVGGNQPQHF | TGTGCCAGCAGCTCACAAAAGGTTGGGGGCAATCAGCCCCAGCATTTT
TRBJ2-7 | TRBV3-1/TRBV3-2 | TRBD1 | . | CASSPPGQGAGEQYF | TGTGCCAGCAGCCCACCGGGACAGGGGGCAGGAGAGCAGTACTTC
TRBJ1-1 | TRBV28 | . | . | CASSPTGFWEDTEAFF | TGTGCCAGCAGTCCCACAGGGTTCTGGGAGGACACTGAAGCTTTCTTT
TRBJ1-2 | TRBV29-1 | TRBD1 | . | CSVGQGQNYGYTF | TGCAGCGTTGGCCAGGGACAGAACTATGGCTACACCTTC
TRBJ1-5 | TRBV24-1 | . | . | CATSDSGKSYSNQPQHF | TGTGCCACCAGTGATTCCGGCAAATCCTATAGCAATCAGCCCCAGCATTTT
TRBJ2-1 | TRBV7-9 | . | . | CASSLGPVGEQFF | TGTGCCAGCAGCTTGGGGCCTGTGGGTGAGCAGTTCTTC
TRBJ1-4 | TRBV7-8 | TRBD1 | . | CASSLDRVGEKLFF | TGTGCCAGCAGCTTGGACAGGGTGGGCGAAAAACTGTTTTTT
TRBJ1-3 | TRBV10-3 | TRBD1 | . | CAISENLGQGKKRGNTIYF | TGTGCCATCAGTGAGAACTTGGGACAGGGTAAAAAGAGGGGAAACACCATATATTTT
TRBJ2-7 | TRBV11-2 | . | . | CASSFYGAAGEQYF | TGTGCCAGCAGCTTCTACGGGGCGGCCGGAGAGCAGTACTTC
TRBJ2-1 | TRBV30 | . | once | CAWSVLGRRSYNEQFF | TGTGCCTGGAGTGTTCTAGGGAGGAGGTCCTACAATGAGCAGTTCTTC
TRBJ2-2 | TRBV28 | TRBD1 | once | CASSPAGGSTGELFF | TGTGCCAGCAGTCCCGCAGGGGGTTCCACCGGGGAGCTGTTTTTT
TRBJ1-6 | TRBV9 | . | few | CASWDNSPLHF | TGTGCCAGCTGGGATAATTCACCCCTCCACTTT
TRBJ2-3 | TRBV19 | . | . | CASSSPSWAIADTQYF | TGTGCCAGTAGTAGCCCCTCGTGGGCGATAGCAGATACGCAGTATTTT
TRBJ1-1 | TRBV5-1 | TRBD1 | many | CASSHRPTGTDTEAFF | TGCGCCAGCAGCCACCGGCCGACAGGGACAGACACTGAAGCTTTCTTT
TRBJ1-4 | TRBV19 | . | . | CASSYTTNEKLFF | TGTGCCAGTAGCTATACAACTAATGAAAAACTGTTTTTT
TRBJ2-1 | TRBV28 | TRBD2 | . | CASSRAGTSREQFF | TGTGCCAGCAGTCGCGCCGGGACTAGTCGTGAGCAGTTCTTC
TRBJ2-5 | TRBV5-1 | . | few | CASRSTGSETQYF | TGCGCCAGCAGGTCTACAGGGTCAGAGACCCAGTACTTC
TRBJ2-1 | TRBV7-2 | . | few | CASSLGKTTEQFF | TGTGCCAGCAGCTTAGGGAAAACCACTGAGCAGTTCTTC
TRBJ1-2 | TRBV19 | . | . | CASSTTAAGPFNYGYTF | TGTGCCAGTAGTACGACAGCGGCAGGGCCCTTCAACTATGGCTACACCTTC
TRBJ2-5 | TRBV18 | . | . | CASSPQETQYF | TGTGCCAGCTCACCCCAAGAGACCCAGTACTTC
TRBJ1-6 | TRBV19 | TRBD1 | . | CASRQGARISNSPLHF | TGTGCCAGCCGACAGGGGGCACGAATTTCTAATTCACCCCTCCACTTT
TRBJ1-3 | TRBV28 | . | . | CASSLQPGFVVGSGNTIYF | TGTGCCAGCAGTTTACAGCCAGGGTTCGTCGTGGGCTCTGGAAACACCATATATTTT
TRBJ2-1 | TRBV9 | . | . | CASSVQLGGKYNEQFF | TGTGCCAGCAGCGTCCAGCTCGGGGGTAAATACAATGAGCAGTTCTTC
TRBJ1-5 | TRBV10-3 | . | . | CAISDNSNQPQHF | TGTGCCATCAGTGACAATAGCAATCAGCCCCAGCATTTT
TRBJ2-3 | TRBV4-3 | TRBD2 | . | CASSHDGAGGSTDTQYF | TGCGCCAGCAGCCACGATGGAGCGGGGGGTAGCACAGATACGCAGTATTTT
TRBJ2-5 | TRBV18 | . | . | CASSPEDRQETQYF | TGTGCCAGCTCACCAGAGGACAGACAAGAGACCCAGTACTTC
TRBJ2-7 | TRBV10-3 | TRBD2 | . | CAISLAGERSYEQYF | TGTGCCATCAGTCTAGCGGGAGAGAGGTCCTACGAGCAGTACTTC
TRBJ1-5 | TRBV19 | . | . | CASSIGAHSNQPQHF | TGTGCCAGTAGTATAGGGGCACATAGCAATCAGCCCCAGCATTTT